This T cell receptor (beta chain) was documented in a study of control samples from healthy donors and cancer patients (dated by TCRdb to about 2020). V and J are truncated by 2 bases and 11 bases respectively, leaving an intervening sequence of 15 bases. Its CDR3 holds 13 amino acids, cysteine through phenylalanine. Here the CDR3 DNA is all that survives: 39 bases in frame from base 1. Per the germline V gene, SGHVS is the CDR1 and FQNEAQ is the CDR2. A note on this clone: What this receptor recognizes is not known. No base qualities exist here, and no much larger clone lies one base off it.

Libraries were made using the immunoSEQ multiplex PCR assay. TCRdb stores this immuneACCESS table with in-frame sequences only. Part of the clones is absent; in the studies checked, under half of the shortfall reflects unresolved V genes, and no reason is known for the rest. Within this sample are roughly 450,000 clones, with about 93% of them counted one time only. Of the sample, approximately 6.3% is held by the ten largest clones. Sample: PBMCs. This receptor was taken from a man aged 35-49 years with head and neck cancer. Recombination connected TRBV7-8 to TRBJ1-1; no D gene can be assigned with confidence. This receptor has the CDR3 CASSLFGGSSAFF. The sequenced DNA: TGTGCCAGCAGCTTATTCGGTGGGTCCTCGGCTTTCTTT.